This TCR beta chain is from a study of shared clonotypes between healthy human individuals. The wider study: Sampling drew on donors who were two women and a few men aged 18 to 49. The study used three CD4 naive, three CD4 memory, two CD8 naive and one CD8 memory plate per donor.

Only one count was recorded for this clone. Germline lookup yields CDR1 LNHDA and CDR2 SQIVND (reference sequence). Deletions cut 7 bases from V and 3 bases from J, with 18 bases between. The CDR3 is 15 amino acids. Assay: immunoSEQ multiplex PCR; the TCRdb copy retains only in-frame clones and omits some. The sample shows about 1 million clones, about 75% of them seen only once. The specimen sequenced was memory CD4+ T cells sorted from blood. Subset noted: CD45RA-negative fraction. The J gene is TRBJ2-5, the V gene TRBV19; a weak D match, TRBD1 (5 bases). This TCR derives from a man between 18 and 29 years old in good health. CDR3 DNA: TGTGCCAGTACCCAGGGAACTTTTTCAAAAGAGACCCAGTACTTC. Translating gives CASTQGTFSKETQYF. The complete variable domain, with remaining parts taken from reference TRBV19 and TRBJ2-5, reads DGGITQSPKYLFRKEGQNVTLSCEQNLNHDAMYWYRQDPGQGLRLIYYSQIVNDFQKGDIAEGYSVSREKKESFPLTVTSAQKNPTAFYLCASTQGTFSKETQYFGPGTRLLVL.